This T cell receptor beta chain appears in the sequencing data of a study of CXCR3-negative and CXCR3-positive naive CD8 T cells. As for the study in general: Per library, roughly 1.5 +/- 0.3 million reads; approximately 150 million TRB reads overall.

Points from the study as a whole: CXCR3-expressing naive cells carried TRB CDR3s more hydrophobic than those of CXCR3-negative naive cells.

Researchers prepared the TRB cDNA libraries using 5' RACE with UMI labels. TCRdb re-called the 5' RACE reads and shows each CDR3 protein once, DNA omitted. The sample totals some 99,000 distinct CDR3 sequences. The V gene's germline CDR1 is MDHEN and CDR2 SYDVKM. The CDR3 has 12 amino acids. As for this clonotype: The antigen is unknown.

The TCR sequence derives from a human donor in good health. Some clones in this sample may be carry-over from other donors' samples. Sequenced: naive CXCR3+ CD8+ T cells from blood. Subset defined: CD45RO-CCR7+CD27+CD95- naive CD8+ T cells expressing CXCR3 (TNR3+). The chain carries TRBV28 and TRBJ1-6. This CDR3 reads CASSLDSPPLHF.